The sequence of this TCR beta chain was determined in a study of T cell responses to AZD1222 COVID-19 vaccine. General observations from the study: There were repertoire samples only from the period after the peak T cell response. Seropositivity was recorded at baseline in only 6 or 7 AZD1222 recipients. Spike-specific TCR breadth and depth rose after two AZD1222 doses.

V shed 5 bases and J shed 9 bases, with 17 bases lying between them. The CDR3 is 15 amino acids. The germline CDR1 and CDR2 sequences are MDHEN and SYDVKM. Some clones are missing from TCRdb's copy, which holds only in-frame ones; the method was immunoSEQ multiplex PCR. The data hold 89,000 or so clones, with 75% to 95% observed a single time. Concerning this clone: Its antigen is unidentified.

The TCR sequence derives from an adult who received the AZD1222 COVID-19 vaccine. The chain uses TRBV28 and TRBJ1-6; TRBD1 might be the D (5 bases). Source: peripheral blood, taken 28 days after the second AZD1222 dose. CDR3 sequence: CASSLGGGAGSPLHF. As DNA, the CDR3 is TGTGCCAGCAGTCTAGGTGGGGGAGCCGGTTCACCCCTCCACTTT.